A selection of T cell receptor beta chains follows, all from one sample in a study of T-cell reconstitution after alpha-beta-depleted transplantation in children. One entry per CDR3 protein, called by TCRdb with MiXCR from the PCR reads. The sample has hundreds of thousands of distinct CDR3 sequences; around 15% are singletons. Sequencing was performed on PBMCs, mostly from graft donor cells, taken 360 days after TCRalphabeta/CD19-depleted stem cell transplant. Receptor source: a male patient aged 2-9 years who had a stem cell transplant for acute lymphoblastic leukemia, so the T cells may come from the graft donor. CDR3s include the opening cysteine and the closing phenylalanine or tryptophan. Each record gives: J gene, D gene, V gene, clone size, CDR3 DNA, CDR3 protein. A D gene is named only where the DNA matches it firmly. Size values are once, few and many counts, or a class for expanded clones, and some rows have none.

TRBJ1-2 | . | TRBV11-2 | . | TGTGCCAGCAGCCCCGGACAGCACTATGGCTACACCTTC | CASSPGQHYGYTF
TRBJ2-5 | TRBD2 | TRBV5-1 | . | TGCGCCAGCAGCACCTTCCCGGGACTAGCGGAAGAGACCCAGTACTTC | CASSTFPGLAEETQYF
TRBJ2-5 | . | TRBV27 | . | TGTGCCAGCAGTGGGGGCTCCGGGCGGTCCCAAGAGACCCAGTACTTC | CASSGGSGRSQETQYF
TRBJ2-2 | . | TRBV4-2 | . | TGTGCCAGCGGCCAAGATGAGGGCTCCGGGGAGCTGTTTTTT | CASGQDEGSGELFF
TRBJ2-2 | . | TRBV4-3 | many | TGCGCCAGCAGCCTCACCCAGGCGGGATTGAACACCGGGGAGCTGTTTTTT | CASSLTQAGLNTGELFF
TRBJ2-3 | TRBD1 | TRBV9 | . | TGTGCCAGCAGCTTCGGGGCCCAAGGGACAGGTCTCACAGATACGCAGTATTTT | CASSFGAQGTGLTDTQYF
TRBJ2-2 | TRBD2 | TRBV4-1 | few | TGCGCCAGCAGCCAAGGGGTTGGACTAGCGGGAGGAAGAATCACCGGGGAGCTGTTTTTT | CASSQGVGLAGGRITGELFF
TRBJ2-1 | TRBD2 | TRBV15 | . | TGTGCCACCAGCAGAGATGAAGGACTAGCGGGAGATGAGCAGTTCTTC | CATSRDEGLAGDEQFF
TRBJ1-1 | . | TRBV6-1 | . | TGTGCCAGCAGCCGTTCGAAGACAGTTGAAGCTTTCTTT | CASSRSKTVEAFF
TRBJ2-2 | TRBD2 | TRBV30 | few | TGTGCCTGGAGTGTAGGCCTAGCGGGGTTCACCGGGGAGCTGTTTTTT | CAWSVGLAGFTGELFF
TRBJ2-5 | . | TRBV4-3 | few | TGCGCCAGCAGCCAAGACTACCCGTACCAAGAGACCCAGTACTTC | CASSQDYPYQETQYF
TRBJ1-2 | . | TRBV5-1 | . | TGCGCCAGCACATACGACGGGAACTATGGCTACACCTTC | CASTYDGNYGYTF
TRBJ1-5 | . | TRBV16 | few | TGTGCCAGCAGCCAATCGACCTTAGATAGCAATCAGCCCCAGCATTTT | CASSQSTLDSNQPQHF
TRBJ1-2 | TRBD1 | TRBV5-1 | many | TGCGCCAGCAGCCCCTGGACAGGAAATGGCTACACCTTC | CASSPWTGNGYTF
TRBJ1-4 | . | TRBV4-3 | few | TGCGCCAGCAGCCAGCACAGGGCCCCCTGGGAAAAACTGTTTTTT | CASSQHRAPWEKLFF
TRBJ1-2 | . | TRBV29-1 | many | TGCAGCGTTCCCCAGTCAATCTATGGCTACACCTTC | CSVPQSIYGYTF
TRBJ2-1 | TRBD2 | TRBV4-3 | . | TGCGCCAGCAGCCAAGATATTTACCTAGCGGGGCTTGATCAGTTCTTC | CASSQDIYLAGLDQFF